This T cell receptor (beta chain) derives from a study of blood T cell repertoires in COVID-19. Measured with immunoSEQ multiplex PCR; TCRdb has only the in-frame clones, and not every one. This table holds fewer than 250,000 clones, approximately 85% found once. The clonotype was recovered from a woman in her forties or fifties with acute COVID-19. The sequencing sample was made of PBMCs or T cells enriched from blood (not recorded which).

The CDR3 spells CASSLAASSYNEQFF. The DNA of the CDR3 is TGCGCCAGCAGCTTGGCCGCGTCCTCCTACAATGAGCAGTTCTTC. The rearrangement uses TRBV5-1 and TRBJ2-1, with D unclear. V was cut by 0 bases and J by 0 bases, with 7 bases left in between. This CDR3 is 15 amino acids long. CDR1 and CDR2 from the germline V gene are SGHRS and YFSETQ.